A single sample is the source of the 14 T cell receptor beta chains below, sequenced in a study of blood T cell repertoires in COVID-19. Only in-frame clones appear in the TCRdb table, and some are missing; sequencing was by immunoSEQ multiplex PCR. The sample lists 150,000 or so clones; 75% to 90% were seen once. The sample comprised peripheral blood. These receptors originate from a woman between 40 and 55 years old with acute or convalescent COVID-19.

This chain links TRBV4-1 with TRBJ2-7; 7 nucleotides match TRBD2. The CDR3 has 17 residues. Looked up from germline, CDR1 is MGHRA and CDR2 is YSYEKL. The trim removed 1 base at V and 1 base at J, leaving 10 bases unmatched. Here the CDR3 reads CASSQVPSGMGSYEQYF. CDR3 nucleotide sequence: TGCGCCAGCAGCCAAGTACCAAGCGGGATGGGTTCCTACGAGCAGTACTTC.

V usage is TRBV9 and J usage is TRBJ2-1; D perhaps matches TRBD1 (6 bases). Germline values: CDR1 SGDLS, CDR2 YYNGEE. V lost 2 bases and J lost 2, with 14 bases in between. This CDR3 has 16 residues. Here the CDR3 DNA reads TGTGCCAGCAGCGTTCTAGGGACATCGGCCTACAATGAGCAGTTCTTC. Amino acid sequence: CASSVLGTSAYNEQFF. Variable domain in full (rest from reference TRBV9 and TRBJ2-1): DSGVTQTPKHLITATGQRVTLRCSPRSGDLSVYWYQQSLDQGLQFLIQYYNGEERAKGNILERFSAQQFPDLHSELNLSSLELGDSALYFCASSVLGTSAYNEQFFGPGTRLTVL.

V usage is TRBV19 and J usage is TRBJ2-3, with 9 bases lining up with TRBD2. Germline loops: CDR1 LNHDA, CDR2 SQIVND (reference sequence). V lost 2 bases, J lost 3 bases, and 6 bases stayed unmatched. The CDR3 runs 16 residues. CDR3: CASSIRGLALTDTQYF. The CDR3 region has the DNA TGTGCCAGTAGTATAAGGGGACTAGCCCTAACAGATACGCAGTATTTT.

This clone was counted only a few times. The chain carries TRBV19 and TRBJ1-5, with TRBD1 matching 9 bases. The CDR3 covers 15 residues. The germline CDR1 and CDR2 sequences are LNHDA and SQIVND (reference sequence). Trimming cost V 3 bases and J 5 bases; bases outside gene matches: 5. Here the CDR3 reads CASSMDRGNYQPQHF. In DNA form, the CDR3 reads TGTGCCAGTAGTATGGACAGGGGAAATTATCAGCCCCAGCATTTT.

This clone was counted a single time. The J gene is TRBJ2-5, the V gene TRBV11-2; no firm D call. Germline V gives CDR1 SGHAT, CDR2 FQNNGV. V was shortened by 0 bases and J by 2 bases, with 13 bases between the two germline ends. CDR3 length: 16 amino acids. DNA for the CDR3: TGTGCCAGCAGCTTAGAGTCCGTCGTTTCTCAAGAGACCCAGTACTTC. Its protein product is CASSLESVVSQETQYF.

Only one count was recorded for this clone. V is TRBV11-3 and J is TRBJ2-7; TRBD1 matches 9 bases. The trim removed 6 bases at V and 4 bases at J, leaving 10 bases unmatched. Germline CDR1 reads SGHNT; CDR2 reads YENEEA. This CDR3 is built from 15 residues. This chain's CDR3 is CASRRGQGPEYEQYF. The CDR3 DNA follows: TGTGCCAGCAGAAGAGGACAGGGGCCAGAGTACGAGCAGTACTTC.

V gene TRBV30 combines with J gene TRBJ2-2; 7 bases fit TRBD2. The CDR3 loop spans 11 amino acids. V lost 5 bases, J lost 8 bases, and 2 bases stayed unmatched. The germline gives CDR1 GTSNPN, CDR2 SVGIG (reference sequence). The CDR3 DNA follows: TGTGCCTGGGCGGGGGTTGGGGAGCTGTTTTTT. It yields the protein CAWAGVGELFF.

CDR3 protein: CASSQGFTTGTNTGELFF. The CDR3 DNA follows: TGTGCCAGCAGCCAAGGCTTTACGACAGGAACTAACACCGGGGAGCTGTTTTTT. The chain is built from TRBV3-1 (or the pseudogene TRBV3-2) and TRBJ2-2; possible D gene TRBD1, 6 bases. The ends were cut back, 1 base at V and 2 bases at J, with 17 bases in the middle. Germline V gene sequence: CDR1 LGHDT, CDR2 YNNKEL (reference sequence). The CDR3 runs to 18 residues.

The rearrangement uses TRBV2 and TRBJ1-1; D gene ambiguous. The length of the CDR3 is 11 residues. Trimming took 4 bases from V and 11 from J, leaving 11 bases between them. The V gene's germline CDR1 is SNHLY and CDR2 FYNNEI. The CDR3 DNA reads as TGTGCCAGCAGTGGTGAGGTAATGGCTTTCTTT. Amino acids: CASSGEVMAFF. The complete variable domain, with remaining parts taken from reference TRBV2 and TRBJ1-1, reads EPEVTQTPSHQVTQMGQEVILRCVPISNHLYFYWYRQILGQKVEFLVSFYNNEISEKSEIFDDQFSVERPDGSNFTLKIRSTKLEDSAMYFCASSGEVMAFFGQGTRLTVV.

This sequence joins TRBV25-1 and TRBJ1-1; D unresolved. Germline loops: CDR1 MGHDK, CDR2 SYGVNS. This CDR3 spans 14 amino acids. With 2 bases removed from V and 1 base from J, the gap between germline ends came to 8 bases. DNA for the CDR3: TGTGCCAGCAGTGAACGCCGACAGAACACTGAAGCTTTCTTT. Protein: CASSERRQNTEAFF. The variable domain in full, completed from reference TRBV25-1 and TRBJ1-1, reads EADIYQTPRYLVIGTGKKITLECSQTMGHDKMYWYQQDPGMELHLIHYSYGVNSTEKGDLSSESTVSRIRTEHFPLTLESARPSHTSQYLCASSERRQNTEAFFGQGTRLTVV.

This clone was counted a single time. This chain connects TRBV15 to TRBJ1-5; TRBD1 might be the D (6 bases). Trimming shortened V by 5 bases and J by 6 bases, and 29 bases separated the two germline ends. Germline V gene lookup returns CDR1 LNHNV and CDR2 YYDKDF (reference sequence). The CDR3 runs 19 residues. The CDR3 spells CATSVFPPPDSNPLQPQHF. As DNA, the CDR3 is TGTGCCACCAGCGTTTTCCCCCCCCCGGACAGCAACCCCCTTCAGCCCCAGCATTTT.

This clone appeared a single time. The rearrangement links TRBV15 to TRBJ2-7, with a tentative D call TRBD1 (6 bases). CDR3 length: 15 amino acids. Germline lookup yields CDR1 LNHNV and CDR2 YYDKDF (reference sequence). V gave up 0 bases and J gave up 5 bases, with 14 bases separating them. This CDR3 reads CATSRESRGTHEQYF. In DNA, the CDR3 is TGTGCCACCAGCAGAGAAAGCAGGGGTACCCACGAGCAGTACTTC.

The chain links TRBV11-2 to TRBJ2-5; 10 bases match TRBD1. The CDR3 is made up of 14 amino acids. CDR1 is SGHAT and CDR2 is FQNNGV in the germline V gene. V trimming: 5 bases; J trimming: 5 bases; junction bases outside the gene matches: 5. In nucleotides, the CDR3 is TGTGCCAGCAGCCCGACAGGGGGCGCGGAGACCCAGTACTTC. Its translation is CASSPTGGAETQYF.

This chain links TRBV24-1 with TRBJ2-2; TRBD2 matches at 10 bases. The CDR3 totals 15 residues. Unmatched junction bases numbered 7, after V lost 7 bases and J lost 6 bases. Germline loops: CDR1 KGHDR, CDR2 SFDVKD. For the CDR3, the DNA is TGTGCCACCAGCGCAGGGCTAGCGGGAGCCGGGGAGCTGTTTTTT. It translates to CATSAGLAGAGELFF.